Presented here are 15 T cell receptor beta chains from one specimen sequenced in a study of regulatory T cells in long-lasting Graves disease. To make TCR beta libraries, researchers used iRepertoire HTBI primers and Arm-PCR of CDR3 regions. TCRdb re-called the multiplex PCR reads with MiXCR, one entry per CDR3 protein. The table has fewer than 550,000 distinct CDR3 sequences, roughly 21% seen once. The time point is: persistent/refractory GD, antithyroid drugs over 5 years with positive TRAb. The TCR library used RNA extracted from PBMCs. The input for sequencing was peripheral blood mononuclear cells (PBMCs), taken when the disease was refractory, from a patient treated with antithyroid drugs. Receptors were obtained from a female donor with Graves disease.

In its sample, this clonotype was seen many times. CDR3 region: CSVVKGQETQYF. The CDR3 DNA is TGCAGCGTTGTTAAGGGGCAAGAGACCCAGTACTTC. This chain connects TRBV29-1 to TRBJ2-5; D might be TRBD1 (5 bases). The germline V gene has CDR1 SQVTM and CDR2 ANQGSEA. The CDR3 has 12 residues. V lost 4 bases, J lost 2 bases, and 8 bases lay in between.

This clonotype was seen ten or more times. The rearrangement links TRBV6-2 or TRBV6-3 to TRBJ2-7, with 8 nucleotides matching TRBD1. CDR1 MNHEY and CDR2 SVGEGT come from the germline V gene. CDR3 size: 15 residues. Trimming at V came to 7 bases and at J to 5 bases, leaving 13 bases not matched to a gene. CDR3 nucleotides: TGTGCCAGCATTCTCGGACAGGGAATGTCCCACGAGCAGTACTTC. Its translation is CASILGQGMSHEQYF.

This clonotype appeared many times. The rearrangement links TRBV7-9 to TRBJ2-7, with D hard to call. The germline CDR1 and CDR2 sequences are SEHNR and FQNEAQ (reference sequence). This CDR3 spans 13 amino acids. Trimming took off 5 bases at V and 5 bases at J, with 13 bases between the two ends. CDR3 in amino acids: CASSLVQDHEQYF. For the CDR3, the DNA is TGTGCCAGCAGCCTAGTCCAGGACCACGAGCAGTACTTC.

This clonotype showed up many times. The rearrangement uses TRBV6-5 and TRBJ1-5; D is ambiguous. The CDR3 extends over 12 amino acids. Per the germline V gene, CDR1 is MNHEY and CDR2 is SVGAGI. V gave up 2 bases and J gave up 16 bases, with 15 bases separating them. This chain's CDR3 is CASSYDQTTAHF. As DNA, the CDR3 is TGTGCCAGCAGTTACGACCAAACCACCGCCCATTTT.

Of note for this clonotype: This may arise from a read error, as a much more abundant clone is one base away. The chain combines TRBV28 with TRBJ2-7, with TRBD2 matching 10 bases. This CDR3 has 14 amino acids. The germline V gene encodes CDR1 MDHEN and CDR2 SYDVKM. The CDR3 spells CASSASGSSHEQYF. The CDR3 bases are TGTGCCAGCAGTGCTAGCGGGAGCTCCCACGAGCAGTACTTC.

The chain couples TRBV6-1 to TRBJ2-1; D remains unclear. Germline V gives CDR1 MNHNS, CDR2 SASEGT. The V end was cut by 8 bases, the J end by 8 bases, with 10 bases between. The CDR3 has 11 amino acids. The CDR3 reads CASESVDEQFF. CDR3 nucleotide sequence: TGTGCCAGCGAGAGCGTAGATGAGCAGTTCTTC.

This clonotype was recorded a few times. V is TRBV19 and J is TRBJ1-4; the D is unclear. CDR1 and CDR2 from the germline V gene are LNHDA and SQIVND (reference sequence). This CDR3 has 14 residues. The V gene lost 0 bases and the J gene lost 7 bases, with 9 bases spanning the gap. The CDR3, as DNA: TGTGCCAGTAGTATAGATTTGGAGAGTGAAAAACTGTTTTTT. Protein sequence: CASSIDLESEKLFF. The full variable domain, its missing parts supplied by reference TRBV19 and TRBJ1-4, is DGGITQSPKYLFRKEGQNVTLSCEQNLNHDAMYWYRQDPGQGLRLIYYSQIVNDFQKGDIAEGYSVSREKKESFPLTVTSAQKNPTAFYLCASSIDLESEKLFFGSGTQLSVL.

This clonotype came up many times. Germline and junction disagree at one end, which may indicate a read error. V usage is TRBV7-3 and J usage is TRBJ2-7, with 10 bases identical to TRBD1. This CDR3 has 13 residues. Per germline, CDR1 SGHTA and CDR2 FQGTGA. CDR3 sequence: CASSLTGGDEQYF. Written as DNA, the CDR3 is TGCGCCAGCAGCCTGACAGGGGGCGACGAGCAGTACTTC.

This clonotype was seen at least ten times. The chain combines TRBV28 with TRBJ1-6; 9 bases agree with TRBD1. Germline V gene lookup returns CDR1 MDHEN and CDR2 SYDVKM. The CDR3 totals 16 residues. V dropped 6 bases and J dropped 2; count of bases not matched to a gene: 5. This CDR3 is CASSLTGGAYNSPLHF. The CDR3 DNA is TGTGCCAGCAGCCTAACAGGGGGCGCCTATAATTCACCCCTCCACTTT. The full variable domain, completed using reference TRBV28 and TRBJ1-6, is DVKVTQSSRYLVKRTGEKVFLECVQDMDHENMFWYRQDPGLGLRLIYFSYDVKMKEKGDIPEGYSVSREKKERFSLILESASTNQTSMYLCASSLTGGAYNSPLHFGNGTRLTVT.

The CDR3 reads CSARAAGGPGETQYF. CDR3 DNA: TGCAGTGCTAGAGCTGCGGGGGGGCCGGGGGAGACCCAGTACTTC. The chain carries TRBV20-1 and TRBJ2-5; 9 bases are shared with TRBD2. The CDR3 loop spans 15 amino acids. CDR1 DFQATT and CDR2 SNEGSKA come from the germline V gene (reference sequence). The ends lost 1 base at V and 5 bases at J; junction bases unmatched: 8.

Many counts were recorded for this clonotype. The chain has TRBV7-2 and TRBJ2-7; D call uncertain. Deletions cut 2 bases from V and 7 bases from J, with 12 bases between. From germline, CDR1 is SGHTA and CDR2 FQGNSA. This CDR3 contains 13 residues. Here the CDR3 reads CASSLPPWKEQYF. CDR3 coding DNA: TGTGCCAGCAGCTTACCCCCATGGAAGGAGCAGTACTTC. Full variable domain (remainder filled in from reference TRBV7-2 and TRBJ2-7): GAGVSQSPSNKVTEKGKDVELRCDPISGHTALYWYRQSLGQGLEFLIYFQGNSAPDKSGLPSDRFSAERTGGSVSTLTIQRTQQEDSAVYLCASSLPPWKEQYFGPGTRLTVT.

This clonotype was picked up one time. V and J are TRBV7-9 and TRBJ2-7; the D is unclear. CDR3 size: 14 residues. Germline-derived CDR1 and CDR2 are SEHNR and FQNEAQ (reference sequence). The ends were cut back, 1 base at V and 2 bases at J, with 9 bases in the middle. The CDR3 bases are TGTGCCAGCAGCTTAGACGGCAGAACCTACGAGCAGTACTTC. Protein sequence: CASSLDGRTYEQYF.

This clonotype was recorded at least ten times. The V gene is TRBV12-3 or TRBV12-4, the J gene TRBJ1-6, with 7 bases aligning to TRBD1. The V gene end was trimmed by 5 bases and the J gene end by 10 bases; junction bases not matched to a gene: 11. This CDR3 comprises 15 residues. This CDR3 reads CASSPGTAGGSPLHF. The DNA for the CDR3 is TGTGCCAGCAGTCCCGGGACAGCGGGAGGGTCACCCCTCCACTTT.

A few counts support this clonotype. This CDR3 reads CASSSLGQGQTTEAFF. In nucleotides, the CDR3 is TGTGCCAGCAGTTCTTTAGGACAGGGACAAACAACTGAAGCTTTCTTT. V usage is TRBV6-5 and J usage is TRBJ1-1; TRBD1 matches at 8 bases. The J segment lost 5 bases and the V segment lost 4 bases, leaving 12 bases of the junction unmatched. This CDR3 has 16 residues. The germline V gene encodes CDR1 MNHEY and CDR2 SVGAGI.

This clonotype was recorded a few times. This chain links TRBV5-1 with TRBJ2-7, with TRBD2 matching over 8 bases. From germline, CDR1 is SGHRS and CDR2 YFSETQ. Trimming at V came to 4 bases and at J to 2 bases, leaving 8 bases not matched to a gene. The CDR3 totals 15 residues. The CDR3 sequence: CASSISGGVTYEQYF. The CDR3 bases are TGCGCCAGCAGCATCAGCGGGGGAGTTACCTACGAGCAGTACTTC.